This TCR beta chain originates from a study of CD8 T cells in ankylosing spondylitis. Regarding the study as a whole: In synovial fluid and blood from reactive arthritis, some motif variants were previously reported. Reports say disease-linked clones showed up significantly more in matched ankylosing spondylitis synovial fluid.

This clonotype was seen a handful of times. What it recognizes is unknown. V dropped 6 bases and J dropped 8; count of bases not matched to a gene: 5. CDR3 length: 14 amino acids. From germline, CDR1 is LGHNT and CDR2 FRNRAP. Libraries of TCR beta came from quantitative 5'-RACE with molecular barcodes. Using its own MiXCR run on the 5' RACE reads, TCRdb lists one record per CDR3 protein. The data show around 230,000 distinct CDR3 sequences, over 8.5% seen once. The source of this sequence is a male donor with ankylosing spondylitis or in good health (not recorded which). Material: blood, either unsorted or a sorted T cell fraction (not recorded which). The rearrangement joins TRBV12-5 to TRBJ2-5; 14 bases map to TRBD2. The CDR3 protein is CASGSGLAGGTQYF. The CDR3 coding sequence is TGTGCTAGTGGCTCCGGACTAGCGGGGGGCACCCAGTACTTC.